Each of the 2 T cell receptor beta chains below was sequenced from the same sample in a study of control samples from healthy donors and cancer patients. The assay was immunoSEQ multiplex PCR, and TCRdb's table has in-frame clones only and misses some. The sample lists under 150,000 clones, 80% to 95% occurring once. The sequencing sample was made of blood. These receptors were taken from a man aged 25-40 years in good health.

CDR3 in DNA: TGTGCCAGCAGCTTAACTCGATTTTTGCCGGGACTAGCACTGCAGGTTAGCTCCTACAATGAGCAGTTCTTC. This translates into CASSLTRFLPGLALQVSSYNEQFF. The chain carries TRBV7-3 and TRBJ2-1, with 9 bases fitting TRBD2. The V and J ends lost 0 bases and 0 bases, in that order; junction bases with no gene match: 24. Germline CDR1 is SGHTA and CDR2 is FQGTGA. CDR3 length: 24 amino acids.

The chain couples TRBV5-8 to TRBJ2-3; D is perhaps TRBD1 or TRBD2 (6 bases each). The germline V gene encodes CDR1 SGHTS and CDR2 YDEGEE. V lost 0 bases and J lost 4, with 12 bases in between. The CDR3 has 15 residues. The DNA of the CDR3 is TGTGCCAGCAGCTTGGAGCCGGGGGCGGCAGATACGCAGTATTTT. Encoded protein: CASSLEPGAADTQYF. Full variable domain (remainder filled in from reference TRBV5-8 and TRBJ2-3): EAGVTQSPTHLIKTRGQQATLRCSPISGHTSVYWYQQALGLGLQFLLWYDEGEERNRGNFPPRFSGRQFPNYSSELNVNALELEDSALYLCASSLEPGAADTQYFGPGTRLTVL.